One and the same sample provided the 13 T cell receptor beta chains below, sequenced in a study of shared clonotypes between healthy human individuals. Clones were read by immunoSEQ multiplex PCR, and TCRdb kept only the in-frame ones, dropping some. The table has about 560,000 clones, roughly four fifths seen once. The sample was PBMCs. These receptors all stem from a woman in her thirties or forties in good health. Some clones in this sample may be carry-over from other donors' samples.

The V call is TRBV9, the J call TRBJ2-3; 7 nucleotides align to TRBD2. The V and J ends lost 0 bases and 2 bases, in that order; junction bases with no gene match: 6. The CDR3 spans 16 residues. Germline V gene lookup returns CDR1 SGDLS and CDR2 YYNGEE. This CDR3 reads CASSVGASGLTDTQYF. The CDR3 nucleotides are TGTGCCAGCAGCGTAGGGGCTAGCGGTCTCACAGATACGCAGTATTTT.

The chain carries TRBV9 and TRBJ2-1, with D possibly matching TRBD2 (6 bases). V lost 5 bases, J lost 6 bases, and 12 bases lay in between. The CDR3 is made up of 13 amino acids. Germline loops: CDR1 SGDLS, CDR2 YYNGEE. The CDR3 DNA sequence: TGTGCCAGCAGTGATAGCGGCTTCAATGAGCAGTTCTTC. This translates into CASSDSGFNEQFF.

Concerning this clone itself: A much larger clone sits a single nucleotide away, making a read error possible. The identical CDR3 is also encoded by other nucleotide sequences in the sample. The V call is TRBV11-2, the J call TRBJ2-7, with 8 nucleotides matching TRBD2. With V trimmed by 3 bases and J by 3 bases, 7 bases remained unmatched. CDR1 SGHAT and CDR2 FQNNGV come from the germline V gene. The CDR3 consists of 15 residues. The DNA of the CDR3 is TGTGCCAGCAGCTTGTTCCCGACTAGCGACTACGAGCAGTACTTC. Translated: CASSLFPTSDYEQYF.

Remarks on this clone: The junction departs from the called germline gene at one end, perhaps through a read error. The chain combines TRBV19 with TRBJ1-1; tentative D call: TRBD1 (6 bases). Germline CDR1 is LNHDA and CDR2 is SQIVND (reference sequence). The CDR3 is made up of 14 amino acids. CDR3: CASRLQGSNTEAYF. CDR3 in DNA: TGTGCCAGTAGGTTGCAGGGGTCGAACACTGAAGCTTACTTT.

This rearrangement joins TRBV5-1 to TRBJ1-5; D may be TRBD1 (5 bases). The germline V gene has CDR1 SGHRS and CDR2 YFSETQ. The CDR3 contains 16 residues. The V end was cut by 0 bases, the J end by 3 bases, with 13 bases between. The DNA of the CDR3 is TGCGCCAGCAGCTTGGGGGGGGACCCCGCCAATCAGCCCCAGCATTTT. Encoded protein: CASSLGGDPANQPQHF.

This clone turned up a few times. The chain uses TRBV18 and TRBJ1-1; D is unresolved. Germline CDR1 is KGHSH and CDR2 is LQKENI. There are 12 residues in the CDR3. V was trimmed by 2 bases and J by 5 bases, leaving 6 bases between them. The CDR3 DNA reads as TGTGCCAGCTCACCATTGGCAACTGAAGCTTTCTTT. Translated, it gives CASSPLATEAFF.

Note on this clone: Other DNA sequences within the sample encode an identical CDR3. The chain joins TRBV10-3 to TRBJ1-2; a weak D match, TRBD1 (5 bases). Germline CDR1 is ENHRY and CDR2 is SYGVKD. The CDR3 has 13 residues. Deletions cut 2 bases from V and 5 bases from J, with 9 bases between. CDR3 sequence (DNA): TGTGCCATCAGTGAGGCGAGGGGATATGGCTACACCTTC. Translation gives CAISEARGYGYTF.

The J gene is TRBJ1-1, the V gene TRBV2; D remains unclear. The germline gives CDR1 SNHLY, CDR2 FYNNEI. The CDR3 loop spans 14 amino acids. Trimming stripped 7 bases from V and 0 bases from J, with 12 bases between. DNA for the CDR3: TGTGCCAGCACCCCGGGGAGTTTGAACACTGAAGCTTTCTTT. Protein: CASTPGSLNTEAFF.

The genes are TRBV10-3 and TRBJ1-2, with TRBD1 identical over 7 bases. CDR3 length: 12 amino acids. In germline, CDR1 is ENHRY, CDR2 SYGVKD. The ends lost 8 bases at V and 5 bases at J; junction bases unmatched: 5. The DNA for the CDR3 is TGTGCCATCTATGGACAGGTTTATGGCTACACCTTC. Protein sequence: CAIYGQVYGYTF.

The chain combines TRBV7-3 with TRBJ2-7, with TRBD2 identical over 12 bases. This CDR3 is built from 18 residues. V gave up 5 bases and J gave up 2 bases; unmatched junction bases: 13. The germline V gene has CDR1 SGHTA and CDR2 FQGTGA. The DNA for the CDR3 is TGTGCCAGCAGCCCCAATGCGGGTACTAGCGGGGGGCCCTACGAGCAGTACTTC. It translates to CASSPNAGTSGGPYEQYF. Based on the CDR3 plus reference TRBV7-3 and TRBJ2-7, the full variable domain is GAGVSQTPSNKVTEKGKYVELRCDPISGHTALYWYRQSLGQGPEFLIYFQGTGAADDSGLPNDRFFAVRPEGSVSTLKIQRTERGDSAVYLCASSPNAGTSGGPYEQYFGPGTRLTVT.

V gene TRBV18 combines with J gene TRBJ2-2; D is ambiguous. The CDR3 consists of 13 residues. Trimming removed 1 base at V and 4 bases at J, with 4 bases between. In germline, CDR1 is KGHSH, CDR2 LQKENI. CDR3 sequence: CASSPLSTGELFF. Here the CDR3 DNA reads TGTGCCAGCTCACCACTATCCACCGGGGAGCTGTTTTTT. The full variable domain, its missing parts supplied by reference TRBV18 and TRBJ2-2, is NAGVMQNPRHLVRRRGQEARLRCSPMKGHSHVYWYRQLPEEGLKFMVYLQKENIIDESGMPKERFSAEFPKEGPSILRIQQVVRGDSAAYFCASSPLSTGELFFGEGSRLTVL.

CDR3 coding DNA: TGTGCCAGCAGTTTAAAGGGGACCGGGGAGCTGTTTTTT. This encodes CASSLKGTGELFF. The chain couples TRBV27 to TRBJ2-2; tentative D call: TRBD1 (5 bases). Germline V gives CDR1 MNHEY, CDR2 SMNVEV (reference sequence). Trimming left V 2 bases short and J 5 bases short, with 6 bases between. This CDR3 contains 13 residues.

This clone was observed a few times. The J gene is TRBJ1-1, the V gene TRBV4-3, with a weak D call TRBD1 (6 bases). Germline-derived CDR1 and CDR2 are LGHNA and YSLEER. This CDR3 contains 13 residues. V was pared by 0 bases and J by 7 bases, with 9 bases between. The CDR3 protein is CASSQDWGLEAFF. DNA of the CDR3: TGCGCCAGCAGCCAAGATTGGGGGCTTGAAGCTTTCTTT.